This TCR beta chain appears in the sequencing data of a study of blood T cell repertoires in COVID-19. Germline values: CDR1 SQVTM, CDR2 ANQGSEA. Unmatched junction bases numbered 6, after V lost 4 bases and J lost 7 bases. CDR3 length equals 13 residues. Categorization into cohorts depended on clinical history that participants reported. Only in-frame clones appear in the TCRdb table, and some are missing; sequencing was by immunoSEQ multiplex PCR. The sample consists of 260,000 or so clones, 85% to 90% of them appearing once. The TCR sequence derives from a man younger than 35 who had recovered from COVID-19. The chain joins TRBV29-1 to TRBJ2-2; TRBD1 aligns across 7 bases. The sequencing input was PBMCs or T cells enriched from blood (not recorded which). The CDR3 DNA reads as TGCAGCGTTGCGAGGGGGCTAGGCGGGGAGCTGTTTTTT. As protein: CSVARGLGGELFF.